The rows below give T cell receptor beta chains drawn from one sample of a study of cytotoxic CD8 clonotypes in ibrutinib-treated CLL. TCRdb's table, derived via immunoSEQ multiplex PCR, lists solely in-frame clones and lacks some. The sample includes approximately 100,000 clones, around 73% of them seen just once. The sample was PBMCs, taken after 12 months of ibrutinib treatment. Source of these receptors: a human donor with chronic lymphocytic leukemia. CDR3s include the opening cysteine and the closing phenylalanine or tryptophan. The order of the fields is D gene, V gene, clone size, J gene, CDR3 DNA, CDR3 protein. A D gene is named only where the DNA matches it firmly. The listing skips clone size in some rows; elsewhere it reads once, few, many or a size class.

>.|TRBV27|.|TRBJ1-5
TGTGCCAGCAGTTTAGATTCGGACAGTCCCCAGCATTTT
CASSLDSDSPQHF
>.|TRBV30|.|TRBJ1-2
TGTGCCTGGAGTGTACAACGTGGCTACACCTTC
CAWSVQRGYTF
>.|TRBV2|.|TRBJ2-5
TGTGCCAGCAGTGATTCAGTGGGCCGGGAGACCCAGTACTTC
CASSDSVGRETQYF
>.|TRBV5-1|.|TRBJ2-5
TGCGCCAGCAGCTTGGGGGGCGCAGCCCAAGAGACCCAGTACTTC
CASSLGGAAQETQYF
>TRBD1|TRBV7-2|.|TRBJ2-7
TGTGCCAGCAGCTACCTCTCGACAGGGATCTACGAGCAGTACTTC
CASSYLSTGIYEQYF
>TRBD1|TRBV25-1|few|TRBJ1-4
TGTGCCAGCAGTGAATATCCGGGACAGGGAGGCACTAATGAAAAACTGTTTTTT
CASSEYPGQGGTNEKLFF
>.|TRBV5-4|few|TRBJ1-1
TGTGCCAGCAGCTTGGATCTATACGGCGGGAGGACTGAAGCTTTCTTT
CASSLDLYGGRTEAFF
>.|TRBV7-9|.|TRBJ2-5
TGTGCCAGCAGCTTGCGGTTAGGGGAGACCCAGTACTTC
CASSLRLGETQYF
>.|TRBV7-3|.|TRBJ2-7
TGTGCCAGCAGCTTGGGCTCGACAGTTTCCTACGAGCAGTACTTC
CASSLGSTVSYEQYF
>.|TRBV7-2|.|TRBJ2-5
TGTGCCAGCAGTTCACAAGAGACCCAGTACTTC
CASSSQETQYF
>.|TRBV4-1|.|TRBJ2-1
TGCGCCAGCAGCCAAGCTGTTAGACAGGGAGGCAATGAGCAGTTCTTC
CASSQAVRQGGNEQFF
>.|TRBV6-5|once|TRBJ1-3
TGTGCCAGCAGTTCAGGACAAGAGAGAAACACCATATATTTT
CASSSGQERNTIYF
>TRBD2|TRBV7-9|.|TRBJ2-3
TGTGCCAGCAGCTTAGATTCTAGCGGGGGGCGATATACGCAGTATTTT
CASSLDSSGGRYTQYF
>TRBD2|TRBV2|.|TRBJ2-2
TGTGCCAGCAGACGCGGGATAAGACTAGCGGTTACCGGGGAGCTGTTTTTT
CASRRGIRLAVTGELFF
>.|TRBV5-1|.|TRBJ2-5
TGCGCCAGCAGATCGAACGGGGCGTTCTCAGAGACCCAGTACTTC
CASRSNGAFSETQYF
>.|TRBV7-9|few|TRBJ2-5
TGTGCCAGCAGCTTAGTGGGCGAGACCCAGTACTTC
CASSLVGETQYF
>.|TRBV7-6|many|TRBJ1-1
TGTGCCAGCAGCTTGCGTGGTTTCGGCACTGAAGCTTTCTTT
CASSLRGFGTEAFF
>.|TRBV27|few|TRBJ2-1
TGTGCCAGCAGTTTAGTACCCCCCTCGTGGGGGCGTGCCTACAATGAGCAGTTCTTC
CASSLVPPSWGRAYNEQFF
>.|TRBV30|.|TRBJ1-3
TGTGCCTGGAGTGGAGGGTCTGGAAACACCATATATTTT
CAWSGGSGNTIYF
>TRBD1|TRBV25-1|.|TRBJ1-2
TGTGCCAGCAACGACAGGGTGGATGGCTACACCTTC
CASNDRVDGYTF
>TRBD1|TRBV18|.|TRBJ2-1
TGTGCCAGCCACCAGGGACAGGGTGAAGATGAGCAGTTCTTC
CASHQGQGEDEQFF
>TRBD1|TRBV30|.|TRBJ1-3
TGTGCCTGGGGTCGGGGGGGACAGTCTGGAAACACCATATATTTT
CAWGRGGQSGNTIYF
>.|TRBV15|.|TRBJ2-6
TGTGCCACCAGCAGCAGGGGTTACGGGGCCAACGTCCTGACTTTC
CATSSRGYGANVLTF
>.|TRBV6-1|.|TRBJ2-2
TGTGCCAGCAGTGGATGGAGGGCACAGAACACCGGGGAGCTGTTTTTT
CASSGWRAQNTGELFF
>TRBD1|TRBV5-4|.|TRBJ2-2
TGTGCCAGCAGTTCGGGACAGGTGAACACCGGGGAGCTGTTTTTT
CASSSGQVNTGELFF
>.|TRBV30|.|TRBJ2-3
TGTGCCTGTGGTCTAAAGGGGGATTGGACAGATACGCAGTATTTT
CACGLKGDWTDTQYF
>TRBD2|TRBV9|.|TRBJ2-5
TGTGCCAGCAGCACACTAGCGGGGCTGGAAGAGACCCAGTACTTC
CASSTLAGLEETQYF
>.|TRBV5-6|.|TRBJ2-3
TGTGCCAGCAGCCGCGAAGGGGGGCCCGATACGCAGTATTTT
CASSREGGPDTQYF
>TRBD1|TRBV18|.|TRBJ1-2
TGTGCCAGCTCGAGACAGGGAAATACTAACTATGGCTACACCTTC
CASSRQGNTNYGYTF